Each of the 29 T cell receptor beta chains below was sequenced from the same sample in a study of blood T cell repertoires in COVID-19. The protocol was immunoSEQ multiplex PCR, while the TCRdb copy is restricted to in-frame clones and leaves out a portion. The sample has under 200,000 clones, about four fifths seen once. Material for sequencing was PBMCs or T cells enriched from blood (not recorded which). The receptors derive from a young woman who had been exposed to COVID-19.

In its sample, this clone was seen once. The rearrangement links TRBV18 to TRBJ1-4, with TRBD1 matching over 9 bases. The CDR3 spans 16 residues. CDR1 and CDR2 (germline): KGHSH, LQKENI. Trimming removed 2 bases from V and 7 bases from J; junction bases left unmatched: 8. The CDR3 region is CASSPSGQGKSEKLFF. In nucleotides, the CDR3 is TGTGCCAGCTCACCAAGCGGACAGGGGAAGAGTGAAAAACTGTTTTTT.

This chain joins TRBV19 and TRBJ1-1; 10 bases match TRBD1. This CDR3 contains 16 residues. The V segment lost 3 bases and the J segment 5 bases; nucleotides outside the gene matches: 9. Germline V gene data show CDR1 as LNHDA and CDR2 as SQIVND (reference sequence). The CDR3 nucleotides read TGTGCCAGTAGTATGGCGTCCGACAGGGGGCGGACTGAAGCTTTCTTT. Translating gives CASSMASDRGRTEAFF.

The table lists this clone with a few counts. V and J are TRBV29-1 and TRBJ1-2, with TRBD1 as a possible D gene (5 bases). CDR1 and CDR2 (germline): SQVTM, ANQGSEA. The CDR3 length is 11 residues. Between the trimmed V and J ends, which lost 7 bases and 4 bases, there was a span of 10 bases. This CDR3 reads CSGYDSYGYTF. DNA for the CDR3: TGCAGCGGATATGACAGCTATGGCTACACCTTC.

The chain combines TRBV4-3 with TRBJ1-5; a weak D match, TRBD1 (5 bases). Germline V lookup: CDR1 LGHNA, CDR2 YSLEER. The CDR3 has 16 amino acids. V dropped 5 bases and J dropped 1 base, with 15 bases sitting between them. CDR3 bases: TGCGCCAGCAGCTACAGTCGGGGGGTGAGCAATCAGCCCCAGCATTTT. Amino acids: CASSYSRGVSNQPQHF.

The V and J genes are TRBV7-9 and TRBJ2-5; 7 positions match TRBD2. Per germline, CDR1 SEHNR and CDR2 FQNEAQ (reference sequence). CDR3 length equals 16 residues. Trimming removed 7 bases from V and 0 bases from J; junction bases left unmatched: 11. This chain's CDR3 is CASTHSSGWYQETQYF. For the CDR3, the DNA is TGTGCCAGCACCCATTCTAGCGGCTGGTACCAAGAGACCCAGTACTTC. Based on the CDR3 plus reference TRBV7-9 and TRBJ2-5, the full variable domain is DTGVSQNPRHKITKRGQNVTFRCDPISEHNRLYWYRQTLGQGPEFLTYFQNEAQLEKSRLLSDRFSAERPKGSFSTLEIQRTEQGDSAMYLCASTHSSGWYQETQYFGPGTRLLVL.

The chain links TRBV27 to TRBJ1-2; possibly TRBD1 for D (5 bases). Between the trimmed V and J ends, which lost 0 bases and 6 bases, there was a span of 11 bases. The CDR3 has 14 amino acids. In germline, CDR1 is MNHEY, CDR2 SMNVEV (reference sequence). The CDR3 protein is CASSLSPRGNGYTF. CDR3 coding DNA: TGTGCCAGCAGTTTATCGCCCCGGGGGAATGGCTACACCTTC.

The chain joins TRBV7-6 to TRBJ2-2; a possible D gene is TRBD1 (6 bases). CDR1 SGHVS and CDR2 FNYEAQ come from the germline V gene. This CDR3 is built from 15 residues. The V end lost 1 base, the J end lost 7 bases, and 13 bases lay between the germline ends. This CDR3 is CASSLEQGGGGELFF. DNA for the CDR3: TGTGCCAGCAGCTTAGAACAGGGCGGTGGCGGGGAGCTGTTTTTT.

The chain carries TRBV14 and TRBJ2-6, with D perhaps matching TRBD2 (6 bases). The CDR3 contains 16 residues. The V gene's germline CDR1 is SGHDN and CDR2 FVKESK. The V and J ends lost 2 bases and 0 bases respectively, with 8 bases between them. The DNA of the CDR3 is TGTGCCAGCAGCCAAAGGGGACTCTCTGGGGCCAACGTCCTGACTTTC. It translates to CASSQRGLSGANVLTF.

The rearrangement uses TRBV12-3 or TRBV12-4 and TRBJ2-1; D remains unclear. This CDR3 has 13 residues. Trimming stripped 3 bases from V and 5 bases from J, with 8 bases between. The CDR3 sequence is CASSLFRNNEQFF. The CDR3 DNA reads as TGTGCCAGCAGTTTGTTCAGAAACAATGAGCAGTTCTTC.

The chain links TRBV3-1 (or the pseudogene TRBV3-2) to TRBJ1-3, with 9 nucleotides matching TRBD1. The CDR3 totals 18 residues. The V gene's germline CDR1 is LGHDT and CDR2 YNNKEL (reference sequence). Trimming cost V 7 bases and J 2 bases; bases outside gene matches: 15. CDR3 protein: CASNHGTGSYTTGNTIYF. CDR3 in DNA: TGTGCCAGCAACCACGGGACAGGGTCGTATACGACTGGAAACACCATATATTTT.

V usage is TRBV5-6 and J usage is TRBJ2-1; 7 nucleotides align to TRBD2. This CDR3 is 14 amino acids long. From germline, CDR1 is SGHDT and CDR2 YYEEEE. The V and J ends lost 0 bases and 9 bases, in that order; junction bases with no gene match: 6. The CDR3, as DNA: TGTGCCAGCAGCTTGGAGCATCCGGGAGGTGAGCAGTTCTTC. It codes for CASSLEHPGGEQFF.

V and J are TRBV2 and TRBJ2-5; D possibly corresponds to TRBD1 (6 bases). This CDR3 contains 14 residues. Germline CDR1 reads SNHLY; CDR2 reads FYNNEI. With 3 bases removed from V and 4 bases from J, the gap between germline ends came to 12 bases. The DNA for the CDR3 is TGTGCCAGCAGTGATGGGGCAGGGGTAGAGACCCAGTACTTC. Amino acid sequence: CASSDGAGVETQYF. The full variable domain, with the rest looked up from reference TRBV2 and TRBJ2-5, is EPEVTQTPSHQVTQMGQEVILRCVPISNHLYFYWYRQILGQKVEFLVSFYNNEISEKSEIFDDQFSVERPDGSNFTLKIRSTKLEDSAMYFCASSDGAGVETQYFGPGTRLLVL.

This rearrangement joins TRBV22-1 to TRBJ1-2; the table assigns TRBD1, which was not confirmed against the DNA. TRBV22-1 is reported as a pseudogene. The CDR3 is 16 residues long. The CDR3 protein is CPGSARGVGRFLGYTF. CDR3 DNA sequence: TGTCCTGGGAGCGCACGTGGCGTAGGCAGGTTCCTTGGCTACACCTTC.

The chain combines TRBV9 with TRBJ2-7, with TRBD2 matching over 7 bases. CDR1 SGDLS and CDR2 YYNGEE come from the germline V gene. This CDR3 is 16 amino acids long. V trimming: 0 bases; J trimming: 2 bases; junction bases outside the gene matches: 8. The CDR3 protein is CASSVDEGGVTYEQYF. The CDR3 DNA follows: TGTGCCAGCAGCGTAGATGAGGGAGGGGTAACCTACGAGCAGTACTTC.

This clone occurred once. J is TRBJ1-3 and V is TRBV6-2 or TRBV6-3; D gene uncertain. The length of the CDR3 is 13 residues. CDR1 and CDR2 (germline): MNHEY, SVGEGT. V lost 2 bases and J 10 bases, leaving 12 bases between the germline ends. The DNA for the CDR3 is TGTGCCAGCAGTTACGGGCCGCCCCGGACCATATATTTT. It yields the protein CASSYGPPRTIYF.

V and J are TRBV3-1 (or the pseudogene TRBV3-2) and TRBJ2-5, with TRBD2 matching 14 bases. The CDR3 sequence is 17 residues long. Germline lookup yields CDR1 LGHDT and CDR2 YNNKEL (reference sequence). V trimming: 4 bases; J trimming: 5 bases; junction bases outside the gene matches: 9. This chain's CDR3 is CASSPLTSGGARETQYF. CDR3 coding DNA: TGTGCCAGCAGCCCCCTGACTAGCGGGGGGGCAAGGGAGACCCAGTACTTC.

For the CDR3, the DNA is TGTGCCAGCAGCTTGGGTCGGACAGTAGAAGCTTTCTTT. Residues: CASSLGRTVEAFF. This sequence joins TRBV5-6 and TRBJ1-1, with D perhaps TRBD1 (6 bases). Germline V gene sequence: CDR1 SGHDT, CDR2 YYEEEE. The CDR3 is 13 amino acids. V lost 0 bases to trimming and J lost 8 bases, with 11 bases between them.

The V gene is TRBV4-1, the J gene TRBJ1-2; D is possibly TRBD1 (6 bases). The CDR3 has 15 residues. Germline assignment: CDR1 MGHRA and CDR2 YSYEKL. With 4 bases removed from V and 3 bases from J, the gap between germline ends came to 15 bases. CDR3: CASSPGQGFYYGYTF. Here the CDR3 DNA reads TGCGCCAGCAGCCCAGGGCAGGGGTTTTACTATGGCTACACCTTC.

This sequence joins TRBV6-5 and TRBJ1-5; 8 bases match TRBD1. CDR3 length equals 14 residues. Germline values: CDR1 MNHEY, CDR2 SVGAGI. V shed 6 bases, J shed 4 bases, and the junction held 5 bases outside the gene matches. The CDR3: CASSSGQGNQPQHF. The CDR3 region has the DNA TGTGCCAGCAGCTCCGGACAGGGTAATCAGCCCCAGCATTTT.

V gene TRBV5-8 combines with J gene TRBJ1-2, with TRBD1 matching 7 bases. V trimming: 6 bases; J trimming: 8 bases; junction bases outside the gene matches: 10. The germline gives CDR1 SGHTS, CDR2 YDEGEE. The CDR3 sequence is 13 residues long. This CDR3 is CASNLDRVYGYTF. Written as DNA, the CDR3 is TGTGCCAGCAACCTCGACAGGGTCTACGGCTACACCTTC.

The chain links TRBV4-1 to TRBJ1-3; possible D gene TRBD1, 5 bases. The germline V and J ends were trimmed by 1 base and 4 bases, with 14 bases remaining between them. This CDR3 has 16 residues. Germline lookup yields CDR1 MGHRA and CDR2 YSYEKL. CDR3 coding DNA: TGCGCCAGCAGCCAAGCTGAGAAGGGGCTCGGAAACACCATATATTTT. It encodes CASSQAEKGLGNTIYF.

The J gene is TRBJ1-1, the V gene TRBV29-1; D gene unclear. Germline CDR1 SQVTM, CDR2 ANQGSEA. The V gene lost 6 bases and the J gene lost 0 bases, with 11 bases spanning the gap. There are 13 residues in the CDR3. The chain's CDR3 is CSVEGRVNTEAFF. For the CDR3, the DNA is TGCAGCGTGGAGGGCCGCGTGAACACTGAAGCTTTCTTT. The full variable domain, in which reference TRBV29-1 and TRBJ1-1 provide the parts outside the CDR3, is SAVISQKPSRDICQRGTSLTIQCQVDSQVTMMFWYRQQPGQSLTLIATANQGSEATYESGFVIDKFPISRPNLTFSTLTVSNMSPEDSSIYLCSVEGRVNTEAFFGQGTRLTVV.

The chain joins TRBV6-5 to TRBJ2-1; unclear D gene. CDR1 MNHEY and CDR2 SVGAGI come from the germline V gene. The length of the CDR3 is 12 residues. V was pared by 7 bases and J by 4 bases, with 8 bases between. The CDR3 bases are TGTGCCAGCATCCTCTCGTACAATGAGCAGTTCTTC. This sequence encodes CASILSYNEQFF.

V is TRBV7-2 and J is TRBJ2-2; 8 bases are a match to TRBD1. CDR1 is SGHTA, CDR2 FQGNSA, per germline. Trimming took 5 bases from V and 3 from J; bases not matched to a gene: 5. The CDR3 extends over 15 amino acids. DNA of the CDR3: TGTGCCAGCAGCCCAAACAGGGGGGACACCGGGGAGCTGTTTTTT. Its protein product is CASSPNRGDTGELFF.

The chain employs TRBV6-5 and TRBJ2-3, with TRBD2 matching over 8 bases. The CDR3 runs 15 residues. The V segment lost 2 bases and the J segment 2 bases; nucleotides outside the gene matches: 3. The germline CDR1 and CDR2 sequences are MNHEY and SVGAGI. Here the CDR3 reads CASSYGTRATDTQYF. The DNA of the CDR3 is TGTGCCAGCAGTTACGGGACTAGGGCCACAGATACGCAGTATTTT.

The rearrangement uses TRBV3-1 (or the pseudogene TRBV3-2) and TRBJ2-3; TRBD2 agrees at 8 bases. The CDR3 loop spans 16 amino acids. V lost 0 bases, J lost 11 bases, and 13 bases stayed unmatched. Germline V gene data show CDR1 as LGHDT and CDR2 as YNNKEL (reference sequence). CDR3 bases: TGTGCCAGCAGCCAAGATATAGCGGGGAGGGACGTCGGGCAGTATTTT. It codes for CASSQDIAGRDVGQYF.

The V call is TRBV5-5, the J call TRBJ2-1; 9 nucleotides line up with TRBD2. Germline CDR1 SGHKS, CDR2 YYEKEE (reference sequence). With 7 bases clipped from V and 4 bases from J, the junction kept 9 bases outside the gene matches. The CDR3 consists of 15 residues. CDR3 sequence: CASGNLAGKYNEQFF. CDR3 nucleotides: TGTGCCAGCGGTAACCTAGCGGGGAAGTACAATGAGCAGTTCTTC.

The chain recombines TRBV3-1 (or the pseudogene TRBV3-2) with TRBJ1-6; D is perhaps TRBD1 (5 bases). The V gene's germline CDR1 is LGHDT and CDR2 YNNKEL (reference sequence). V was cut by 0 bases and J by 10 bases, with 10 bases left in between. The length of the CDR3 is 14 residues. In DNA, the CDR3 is TGTGCCAGCAGCCAAGAGGGCAGGGTATCACCCCTCCACTTT. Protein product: CASSQEGRVSPLHF.

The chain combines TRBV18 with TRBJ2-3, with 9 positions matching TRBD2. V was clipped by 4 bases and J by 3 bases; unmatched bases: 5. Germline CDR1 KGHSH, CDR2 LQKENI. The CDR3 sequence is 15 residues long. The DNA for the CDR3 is TGTGCCAGCTCACTGGCGGGGGGGAATACAGATACGCAGTATTTT. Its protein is CASSLAGGNTDTQYF.